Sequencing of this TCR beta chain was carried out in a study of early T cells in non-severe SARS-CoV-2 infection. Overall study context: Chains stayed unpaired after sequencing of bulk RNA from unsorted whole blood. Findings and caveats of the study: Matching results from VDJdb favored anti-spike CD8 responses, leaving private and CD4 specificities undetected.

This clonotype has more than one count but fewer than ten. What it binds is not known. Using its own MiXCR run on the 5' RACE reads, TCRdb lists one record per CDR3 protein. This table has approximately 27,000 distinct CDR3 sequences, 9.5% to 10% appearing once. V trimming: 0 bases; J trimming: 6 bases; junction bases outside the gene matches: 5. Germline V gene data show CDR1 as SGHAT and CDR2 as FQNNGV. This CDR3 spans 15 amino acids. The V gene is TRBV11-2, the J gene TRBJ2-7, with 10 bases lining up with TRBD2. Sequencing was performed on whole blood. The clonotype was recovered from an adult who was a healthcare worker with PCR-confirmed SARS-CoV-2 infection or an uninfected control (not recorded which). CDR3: CASSLEGRTSGEQYF. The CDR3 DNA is TGTGCCAGCAGCTTAGAGGGGCGGACTAGCGGCGAGCAGTACTTC.